The 27 T cell receptor beta chains given below trace back to one sample, sequenced in a study of cytomegalovirus exposure and HLA in healthy donors. The PCR made use of 60 Vbeta and 13 Jbeta primers. The method was immunoSEQ multiplex PCR; TCRdb's version includes in-frame clones alone and lacks a portion of them. The data contain 55,000 to 80,000 clones, 60% to 85% of them singletons. Sequenced input: PBMCs. Receptors were obtained from a man aged 65-85 years in good health and CMV-seronegative.

The DNA of the CDR3 is TGCAGTGCTAGTGGCGGAAACACCATATATTTT. Translated: CSASGGNTIYF. The chain employs TRBV20-1 and TRBJ1-3; D call uncertain. The CDR3 has 11 amino acids. Germline V gives CDR1 DFQATT, CDR2 SNEGSKA (reference sequence). V lost 3 bases, J lost 4 bases, and 4 bases lay in between.

The V and J genes are TRBV4-3 and TRBJ1-4; D remains ambiguous. CDR1 LGHNA and CDR2 YSLEER come from the germline V gene. V shed 0 bases and J shed 6 bases, with 5 bases lying between them. CDR3 size: 13 residues. The CDR3 sequence: CASSQERYEKLFF. CDR3 in DNA: TGCGCCAGCAGCCAAGAACGGTATGAAAAACTGTTTTTT.

The chain joins TRBV6-1 to TRBJ2-4; 8 bases align to TRBD2. CDR1 MNHNS and CDR2 SASEGT come from the germline V gene. V lost 2 bases, J lost 1 base, and 13 bases stayed unmatched. The CDR3 totals 19 residues. The CDR3: CASSEQAHGGERAKNIQYF. Here the CDR3 DNA reads TGTGCCAGCAGTGAACAAGCTCACGGGGGGGAGCGGGCCAAAAACATTCAGTACTTC.

The rearrangement uses TRBV30 and TRBJ2-3, with D maybe TRBD2 (6 bases). Trimming left V 5 bases short and J 4 bases short, with 13 bases between. In germline, CDR1 is GTSNPN, CDR2 SVGIG (reference sequence). This CDR3 has 13 residues. CDR3 amino acids: CAWGGGVADTQYF. For the CDR3, the DNA is TGTGCCTGGGGAGGAGGGGTCGCAGATACGCAGTATTTT.

The V and J genes are TRBV30 and TRBJ1-1; no firm D call. Germline V gives CDR1 GTSNPN, CDR2 SVGIG (reference sequence). V lost 1 base and J lost 5, with 20 bases in between. This CDR3 contains 16 residues. CDR3 loop: CAWSAPWGGPTTEAFF. The CDR3 DNA reads as TGTGCCTGGAGTGCCCCTTGGGGAGGGCCTACGACTGAAGCTTTCTTT.

This sequence joins TRBV6-5 and TRBJ1-6; D possibly corresponds to TRBD1 (5 bases). The V end was cut by 0 bases, the J end by 7 bases, with 13 bases between. The CDR3 extends over 16 amino acids. Germline V gene data show CDR1 as MNHEY and CDR2 as SVGAGI. The CDR3, as DNA: TGTGCCAGCAGTTACTCGACACAGGTTGGCAATTCACCCCTCCACTTT. The encoded protein is CASSYSTQVGNSPLHF.

As for this clone: The junction and the germline gene differ at one end; a read error may be behind it. The chain uses TRBV7-9 and TRBJ1-2; D ambiguous. This CDR3 spans 14 amino acids. Germline values: CDR1 SEHNR, CDR2 FQNEAQ (reference sequence). As DNA, the CDR3 is TGTTCCAGCAGCCCCGCGCGGTCAAACTATGGCTACACCTTC. Amino acid sequence: CSSSPARSNYGYTF.

This clone has just a few counts. V usage is TRBV30 and J usage is TRBJ1-2; maybe TRBD1 (6 bases). The CDR3 sequence is 18 residues long. Germline loops: CDR1 GTSNPN, CDR2 SVGIG (reference sequence). V lost 1 base and J lost 2, with 23 bases in between. The DNA of the CDR3 is TGTGCCTGGAGTGCAACTCAATCATTAATCACAGGGAACTATGGCTACACCTTC. It specifies CAWSATQSLITGNYGYTF.

This clone has just a few counts. The chain combines TRBV10-3 with TRBJ2-2, with TRBD1 identical over 9 bases. CDR3 length equals 13 residues. From germline, CDR1 is ENHRY and CDR2 SYGVKD. The V segment lost 4 bases and the J segment 6 bases; nucleotides outside the gene matches: 0. CDR3 DNA sequence: TGTGCCATCAGTGGACAGGGGGCCGGGGAGCTGTTTTTT. Translation gives CAISGQGAGELFF.

The V call is TRBV6-1, the J call TRBJ2-6; the D gene is possibly TRBD1 (5 bases). The CDR3 loop spans 15 amino acids. Trimming cost V 2 bases and J 2 bases, with 7 bases left between them. Germline V lookup: CDR1 MNHNS, CDR2 SASEGT. The CDR3 protein is CASSESDTGANVLTF. Here the CDR3 DNA reads TGTGCCAGCAGTGAATCGGACACTGGGGCCAACGTCCTGACTTTC.

V is TRBV2 and J is TRBJ2-7, with D possibly TRBD1 on 6 matching bases. V shed 6 bases and J shed 1 base, with 13 bases lying between them. Germline lookup yields CDR1 SNHLY and CDR2 FYNNEI. There are 14 residues in the CDR3. The DNA of the CDR3 is TGTGCCAGCAGCCGGCGGACAGAATCCTACGAGCAGTACTTC. This translates into CASSRRTESYEQYF.

The chain uses TRBV7-2 and TRBJ2-3; TRBD2 might be the D (5 bases). The CDR3 is made up of 12 amino acids. In germline, CDR1 is SGHTA, CDR2 FQGNSA. Deletions cut 1 base from V and 8 bases from J, with 7 bases between. The CDR3 nucleotides are TGTGCCAGCAGCTTAGACGAGGGTACGCAGTATTTT. Its translation: CASSLDEGTQYF.

This clone has only a few counts. As DNA, the CDR3 is TGTGCCAGCAGCCTCCAAGAGACCCAGTACTTC. It is translated as CASSLQETQYF. The chain employs TRBV7-6 and TRBJ2-5; D remains ambiguous. The CDR3 extends over 11 amino acids. Germline-derived CDR1 and CDR2 are SGHVS and FNYEAQ. The germline V and J ends were trimmed by 5 bases and 1 base, with 2 bases remaining between them.

CDR3 residues: CASSFAEKYNEQFF. The CDR3 DNA follows: TGTGCCAGCAGTTTTGCGGAGAAATACAATGAGCAGTTCTTC. The J gene is TRBJ2-1, the V gene TRBV28; D not resolved. Germline-derived CDR1 and CDR2 are MDHEN and SYDVKM. The CDR3 consists of 14 residues. V was shortened by 3 bases and J by 4 bases, with 10 bases between the two germline ends.

A remark on this clone: The sample has other DNA sequences that encode this CDR3 too. This chain joins TRBV28 and TRBJ1-1; D is ambiguous. V shed 4 bases and J shed 4 bases, with 7 bases lying between them. The CDR3 is made up of 12 amino acids. Per germline, CDR1 MDHEN and CDR2 SYDVKM. Written as DNA, the CDR3 is TGTGCCAGCAGTTACGGGAGCACTGAAGCTTTCTTT. As protein: CASSYGSTEAFF.

V usage is TRBV7-9 and J usage is TRBJ2-7; TRBD2 might be the D (6 bases). The germline V gene encodes CDR1 SEHNR and CDR2 FQNEAQ (reference sequence). V lost 5 bases and J lost 5, with 13 bases in between. This CDR3 spans 13 amino acids. For the CDR3, the DNA is TGTGCCAGCAGCGCCGGGACTCTTAACGAGCAGTACTTC. Its protein is CASSAGTLNEQYF.

The chain uses TRBV4-1 and TRBJ1-5; 7 positions agree with TRBD1. From germline, CDR1 is MGHRA and CDR2 YSYEKL. The CDR3 is 15 amino acids. V lost 0 bases, J lost 7 bases, and 6 bases stayed unmatched. CDR3 sequence reads: CASSQEGGHGQPQHF. The CDR3 nucleotides read TGCGCCAGCAGCCAAGAAGGGGGCCACGGGCAGCCCCAGCATTTT.

The rearrangement links TRBV5-1 to TRBJ2-5, with 11 bases that match TRBD1. Germline assignment: CDR1 SGHRS and CDR2 YFSETQ. The J segment lost 2 bases and the V segment lost 3 bases, leaving 3 bases of the junction unmatched. The CDR3 has 15 residues. CDR3 DNA: TGCGCCAGCAGCTGGGGACAGGGGGAGCAAGAGACCCAGTACTTC. Encoded protein: CASSWGQGEQETQYF.

The rearrangement joins TRBV5-1 to TRBJ1-1; D is uncertain. This CDR3 spans 18 amino acids. In germline, CDR1 is SGHRS, CDR2 YFSETQ. V lost 1 base to trimming and J lost 0 bases, with 19 bases between them. The CDR3 sequence is CASSLSSLAGRMNTEAFF. The CDR3 bases are TGCGCCAGCAGCTTGAGTTCTTTGGCAGGCCGCATGAACACTGAAGCTTTCTTT.

The chain is built from TRBV7-2 and TRBJ1-5; maybe TRBD1 (6 bases). V shed 4 bases and J shed 0 bases, with 10 bases lying between them. Germline CDR1 SGHTA, CDR2 FQGNSA. The CDR3 length is 15 residues. CDR3 nucleotides: TGTGCCAGCAGCTCTCAACAGGGTAGCAATCAGCCCCAGCATTTT. Amino acids: CASSSQQGSNQPQHF.

This rearrangement joins TRBV2 to TRBJ2-5; maybe TRBD2 (5 bases). CDR3 size: 13 residues. The germline V gene has CDR1 SNHLY and CDR2 FYNNEI. V lost 1 base and J lost 11, with 14 bases in between. CDR3 nucleotide sequence: TGTGCCAGCAGTGAAGATCCCCCTGGGGAGCAGTACTTC. Translating gives CASSEDPPGEQYF.

The V and J genes are TRBV18 and TRBJ1-2; a weak D match, TRBD1 (6 bases). V gave up 2 bases and J gave up 0 bases, with 10 bases separating them. The CDR3 is made up of 15 amino acids. The germline V gene encodes CDR1 KGHSH and CDR2 LQKENI. The DNA for the CDR3 is TGTGCCAGCTCACCAGAACAGGGCGCTAACTATGGCTACACCTTC. Protein product: CASSPEQGANYGYTF.

The J gene is TRBJ1-4, the V gene TRBV14, with D hard to call. This CDR3 contains 14 residues. Germline V lookup: CDR1 SGHDN, CDR2 FVKESK. The germline V and J ends were trimmed by 3 bases and 6 bases, with 11 bases remaining between them. Here the CDR3 reads CASSHSGVHEKLFF. CDR3 coding DNA: TGTGCCAGCAGCCACTCTGGAGTACATGAAAAACTGTTTTTT.

The gene calls are TRBV5-6 and TRBJ1-2, with D perhaps TRBD1 (5 bases). Germline V gene lookup returns CDR1 SGHDT and CDR2 YYEEEE. V dropped 3 bases and J dropped 4 bases, with 16 bases sitting between them. The CDR3 contains 15 residues. Here the CDR3 DNA reads TGTGCCAGCAGCTCAGTTGACAGCCCAGGCTATGGCTACACCTTC. It is translated as CASSSVDSPGYGYTF.

As DNA, the CDR3 is TGTGCCAGCAGTTTCCGCCTCACTAATAATTCACCCCTCCACTTT. Protein: CASSFRLTNNSPLHF. The chain uses TRBV28 and TRBJ1-6; D not resolved. Germline V gives CDR1 MDHEN, CDR2 SYDVKM. The V end lost 3 bases, the J end lost 5 bases, and 11 bases lay between the germline ends. The CDR3 sequence is 15 residues long.

With regard to this clone: A junction end diverges from the germline sequence, so it may reflect a read error. The chain links TRBV7-7 to TRBJ2-5; D is possibly TRBD2 (7 bases). The CDR3 runs to 17 residues. CDR1 and CDR2 from the germline V gene are SSHAT and FNYEAQ (reference sequence). As DNA, the CDR3 is TGTGCTAGCAGCCCAAGGGGGGGCAGCCACGGAGGGGAGACCCAGTACTTC. The encoded protein is CASSPRGGSHGGETQYF.

This clone was seen more than once but under ten times. The CDR3 bases are TGTGCCAGCCAACAGACAGGGGGAATAGGTGAAGCTTTCTTT. It translates to CASQQTGGIGEAFF. The J gene is TRBJ1-1, the V gene TRBV5-4, with 9 bases that match TRBD1. Losses at the gene ends were 7 bases for V and 7 bases for J; bases not matched to a gene: 11. Germline V gene sequence: CDR1 SGHNT, CDR2 YYREEE (reference sequence). This CDR3 has 14 amino acids.